These T cell receptor beta chains were read from a single sample in a study of radiation and T cells in renal cell carcinoma. Assay used: immunoSEQ multiplex PCR; TCRdb lists only in-frame clones, some missing. Of tens of thousands of clones in the sample, around 78% were seen once. This specimen was blood, taken from a patient whose treatment included radiotherapy and nephrectomy. These receptors came from a man between 60 and 70 years old with renal cell carcinoma. Each CDR3 is given with its conserved first and last residue. A D gene is named only where the DNA matches it firmly. Clone size is stated in some rows and not others, as once, few, many or a class when expanded.

>TRBD1|NA|TRBV27|TRBJ1-5
TGTGCCAGCAGTTTCGTCGGGCAGACAGGGGGCCCTATGGTGAATCAGCCCCAGCATTTT
CASSFVGQTGGPMVNQPQHF
>NA|once|TRBV19|TRBJ2-5
TGTGCCAGTAGTGATTACCGACGGGAAGAGACCCAGTACTTC
CASSDYRREETQYF
>NA|NA|TRBV10-1|TRBJ2-5
TGCGCCAGCAGTGACGGGCAGCTTCAAGAGACCCAGTACTTC
CASSDGQLQETQYF
>NA|NA|TRBV5-8|TRBJ2-1
TGTGCCAGCAGCTTAGAAGGGAGCTCCTACAATGAGCAGTTCTTC
CASSLEGSSYNEQFF
>TRBD2|NA|TRBV9|TRBJ2-1
TGTGCCAGCAGCGTATCGACTAGCCTAATCGGCAATGAGCAGTTCTTC
CASSVSTSLIGNEQFF
>NA|NA|TRBV5-1|TRBJ2-1
TGCGCCAGCAGCGGGTTCTTGGGACGCAATGAGCAGTTCTTC
CASSGFLGRNEQFF
>TRBD1|NA|TRBV18|TRBJ2-3
TGTGCCAGCTCAATAAGACAGGGAGAATATACGCAGTATTTT
CASSIRQGEYTQYF
>NA|NA|TRBV18|TRBJ1-5
TGTGCCAGCTCACCGGAGGTCCAAGGTCAGCCCCAGCATTTT
CASSPEVQGQPQHF
>NA|NA|TRBV2|TRBJ1-6
TGTGCCAGCAGACGCATCAGGGTTCAGGATTCACCCCTCCACTTT
CASRRIRVQDSPLHF
>NA|many|TRBV5-1|TRBJ1-1
TGCGCCAGCAGCTTGATCCCGGGGGCTGAAGCTTTCTTT
CASSLIPGAEAFF
>NA|NA|TRBV4-1|TRBJ1-2
TGCGCCAGCAGCCAAGATTACACGTCCGGAGGCTACACCTTC
CASSQDYTSGGYTF
>TRBD2|NA|TRBV2|TRBJ2-3
TGTGCCAGCAAAAATAGCGGGGGGGCAACAGATACGCAGTATTTT
CASKNSGGATDTQYF
>NA|NA|TRBV19|TRBJ1-1
TGTGCCAGTAGTATTGGCTCACTCTCGGGGGCGACTGAAGCTTTCTTT
CASSIGSLSGATEAFF
>NA|NA|TRBV7-9|TRBJ2-5
TGTGCCAGCAGCCCAGGGGACCCTTTTGACGGGCAAGAGACCCAGTACTTC
CASSPGDPFDGQETQYF
>NA|NA|TRBV6-4|TRBJ2-3
TGTGCCAGCAGTGACTCCTCTAGCACAGATACGCAGTATTTT
CASSDSSSTDTQYF
>NA|few|TRBV2|TRBJ1-1
TGTGCCAGCAGTGATAGGGCAGCTTCCATGAACACTGAAGCTTTCTTT
CASSDRAASMNTEAFF
>NA|once|TRBV7-2|TRBJ2-7
TGTGCCAGCAGCTTAGAACGACAGTTCGAGCAGTACTTC
CASSLERQFEQYF
>NA|NA|TRBV11-1|TRBJ2-2
TGTGCCAGCAGGGCAGGGCTGAACACCGGGGAGCTGTTTTTT
CASRAGLNTGELFF
>TRBD1|NA|TRBV7-9|TRBJ2-7
TGTGCCAGCAACCCTTACGGACAGGAATCCTACGAGCAGTACTTC
CASNPYGQESYEQYF
>NA|NA|TRBV6-5|TRBJ1-4
TGTGCCAGCAGTGGGGACGGAAATGAAAAACTGTTTTTT
CASSGDGNEKLFF
>NA|NA|TRBV29-1|TRBJ1-2
TGCAGCGTTGGACAGGCTGATGGCTACACCTTC
CSVGQADGYTF
>NA|NA|TRBV28|TRBJ1-1
TGTGCCAGCAGTTTAGCGCCACAGCCGAACACTGAAGCTTTCTTT
CASSLAPQPNTEAFF
>TRBD2|NA|TRBV16|TRBJ2-7
TGTGCCAGCAGCCAAGCGGGGGATAGGAAGTACTTC
CASSQAGDRKYF
>NA|few|TRBV10-3|TRBJ1-2
TGTGCCATAGGTGGAGGGGATGGCTACACCTTC
CAIGGGDGYTF
>NA|NA|TRBV11-2|TRBJ1-1
TGTGCCAGCAGCTTAGATGTTAGCGCGAACACTGAAGCTTTCTTT
CASSLDVSANTEAFF
>TRBD1|NA|TRBV5-1|TRBJ1-4
TGCGCCAGCAGGATCGGGGTCCGGGACAGGGCTAATGAAAAACTGTTTTTT
CASRIGVRDRANEKLFF
>NA|NA|TRBV7-9|TRBJ2-1
TGTGCCAGCAGCGAAGTACATGAGCAGTTCTTC
CASSEVHEQFF
>NA|few|TRBV7-9|TRBJ2-2
TGTGCCAGCAGCGAAACAGGAGACGGGGAGCTGTTTTTT
CASSETGDGELFF
>TRBD2|NA|TRBV5-1|TRBJ2-1
TGCGCCAGCAGCCACGGGACTAGCGGGGCGAGCTCCTACAATGAGCAGTTCTTC
CASSHGTSGASSYNEQFF
>NA|few|TRBV27|TRBJ1-6
TGTGCCAGCAGTACCACAGGGTATAATTCACCCCTCCACTTT
CASSTTGYNSPLHF
>TRBD2|NA|TRBV18|TRBJ2-3
TGTGCCAGCTCACCCCTGACTAGCGGGTACACAGATACGCAGTATTTT
CASSPLTSGYTDTQYF
>NA|NA|TRBV7-9|TRBJ1-2
TGTGCCAGCAGCTCTGGGACGGAGGATAACTATGGCTACACCTTC
CASSSGTEDNYGYTF
>TRBD1|once|TRBV19|TRBJ1-6
TGTGCCACCCAGCTGACAGGGGGTAATTCACCCCTCCACTTT
CATQLTGGNSPLHF
>TRBD1|NA|TRBV7-3|TRBJ1-1
TGTGCCAGCAGCGCATACCAGGGGGCGCGCACTGAAGCTTTCTTT
CASSAYQGARTEAFF
>NA|NA|TRBV7-2|TRBJ2-3
TGTGCCAGCAGCTTTTTCGGGCAGGGCTACACAGATACGCAGTATTTT
CASSFFGQGYTDTQYF
>TRBD1|many|TRBV29-1|TRBJ1-1
TGCAGCGTTGAAGGGCAGGGGGCATTAACAAACACTGAAGCTTTCTTT
CSVEGQGALTNTEAFF
>TRBD1|once|TRBV13|TRBJ2-7
TGTGCCAGCAGCTCTCCGGGACAGGGGGCCTACGAGCAGTACTTC
CASSSPGQGAYEQYF
>TRBD1|NA|TRBV2|TRBJ1-5
TGTGCCAGCAACCCGGGACAGCCCCAGCCCCAGCATTTT
CASNPGQPQPQHF
>NA|NA|TRBV15|TRBJ2-1
TGTGCCACCAGCAGAGGCCTGGAGTCCCCGAAAATCGAGCAGTTCTTC
CATSRGLESPKIEQFF
>TRBD2|NA|TRBV5-1|TRBJ2-1
TGCGCCAGCAGCTTCTACGCTAGCGGGGTCTCCTACAATGAGCAGTTCTTC
CASSFYASGVSYNEQFF
>NA|once|TRBV4-3|TRBJ2-7
TGCGCCAGCAGCCAAAGGGGAGGCTACGAGCAGTACTTC
CASSQRGGYEQYF
>NA|once|TRBV9|TRBJ2-1
TGTGCCAGCAGCGGACGACTGCGTGAGGGGTCCTACAATGAGCAGTTCTTC
CASSGRLREGSYNEQFF
>NA|NA|TRBV28|TRBJ2-5
TGTGCCAGCAGTTCCCAGGGTCGAAAGACCCAGTACTTC
CASSSQGRKTQYF
>NA|NA|TRBV7-3|TRBJ2-5
TGTGCCAGCAGCTCCTCCGGGGCAGCCCGAGAGACCCAGTACTTC
CASSSSGAARETQYF
>NA|once|TRBV5-1|TRBJ2-1
TGCGCCAGCAGCTTGGTACCTCCGGGGGCTGGCGCTGAGCAGTTCTTC
CASSLVPPGAGAEQFF
>NA|NA|TRBV10-2|TRBJ1-5
TGCGCCAGCAGTGAGGCGGGACACTCCACGTTCGTCCATTTT
CASSEAGHSTFVHF
>NA|NA|TRBV19|TRBJ1-5
TGTGCCAGTAGTATTTATCCCGTTGGAGGCAATCAGCCCCAGCATTTT
CASSIYPVGGNQPQHF
>NA|NA|TRBV28|TRBJ1-5
TGTGCCAGCAGTTTGGACAGTTTCAATCAGCCCCAGCATTTT
CASSLDSFNQPQHF
>NA|NA|TRBV4-3|TRBJ1-2
TGCGCCAGCAGCCAAGATTCGGCGGGGGGCAATAACTATGGCTACACCTTC
CASSQDSAGGNNYGYTF
>NA|NA|TRBV14|TRBJ1-5
TGTGCCAGCAGCTGGGGGAGCAATCAGGCCCAGCATTTT
CASSWGSNQAQHF
>TRBD2|NA|TRBV5-1|TRBJ2-3
TGCGCCAGCAGCACAACAGGGAACTTAGCGGGGCGGACATCAGATACGCAGTATTTT
CASSTTGNLAGRTSDTQYF
>TRBD2|NA|TRBV6-1|TRBJ2-1
TGTGCCAGCAGTGAATTTGCTAGCGGGAGGGTTTTGTCCTACAATGAGCAGTTCTTC
CASSEFASGRVLSYNEQFF
>TRBD2|NA|TRBV7-6|TRBJ2-1
TGTGCCAGCAGCTTAGTCTATAGCGGGACCGGCAGGGGTGAGCAGTTCTTC
CASSLVYSGTGRGEQFF
>NA|NA|TRBV6-4|TRBJ2-3
TGTGCCAGCAGTGTAAGGGGCACAGATACGCAGTATTTT
CASSVRGTDTQYF
>NA|NA|TRBV30|TRBJ1-2
TGTGCCTGGAGTGTTGGCCGGAGGGCTGGCTACACCTTC
CAWSVGRRAGYTF
>NA|NA|TRBV6-6|TRBJ1-1
TGTGCCAGCAGTAAGGGGGTTGATGGGAACACTGAAGCTTTCTTT
CASSKGVDGNTEAFF
>TRBD2|NA|TRBV19|TRBJ2-5
TGTGCCAGTAGCAGAGGGAGGGTACAAGAGACCCAGTACTTC
CASSRGRVQETQYF
>NA|NA|TRBV6-1|TRBJ2-3
TGTGCCAGCAGTGAAGCTTTTAGGCCCCCGGTAGATACGCAGTATTTT
CASSEAFRPPVDTQYF
>TRBD1|NA|TRBV30|TRBJ2-7
TGTGCCTGGCAGTCATTGACAGGGGGATCCTACGAGCAGTACTTC
CAWQSLTGGSYEQYF